Listed here are 22 T cell receptor beta chains from one sample, sequenced in a study of T cell responses to AZD1222 COVID-19 vaccine. Measured with immunoSEQ multiplex PCR; TCRdb has only the in-frame clones, and not every one. The top ten hold approximately 9% of the sample, which has around 84,000 clones, about 84% seen once. The starting material was peripheral blood, obtained on day 0 of AZD1222 vaccination. Receptor source: an adult in good health.

V and J are TRBV5-1 and TRBJ2-1; the match to TRBD2 covers 7 bases. This CDR3 is built from 17 residues. Germline-derived CDR1 and CDR2 are SGHRS and YFSETQ. V was clipped by 0 bases and J by 0 bases; unmatched bases: 6. CDR3 in amino acids: CASSLGLASSSYNEQFF. DNA for the CDR3: TGCGCCAGCAGCTTGGGACTAGCTAGTTCCTCCTACAATGAGCAGTTCTTC.

The chain has TRBV28 and TRBJ1-5; 7 bases align to TRBD1. The germline CDR1 and CDR2 sequences are MDHEN and SYDVKM. The CDR3 contains 16 residues. The V gene end was trimmed by 6 bases and the J gene end by 1 base; junction bases not matched to a gene: 9. CDR3 coding DNA: TGTGCCAGCAGCTACGGCCCGACAGGGAGCAATCAGCCCCAGCATTTT. This translates into CASSYGPTGSNQPQHF.

This clone was counted only a few times. This chain uses TRBV28 with TRBJ1-2; D is undetermined. Deletions cut 1 base from V and 4 bases from J, with 13 bases between. The CDR3 extends over 15 amino acids. Germline CDR1 is MDHEN and CDR2 is SYDVKM. DNA of the CDR3: TGTGCCAGCAGTTTATTAGAGCCCACGATCTATGGCTACACCTTC. Amino acid sequence: CASSLLEPTIYGYTF.

CDR3 DNA sequence: TGTGCCAGCAGCTTCGGCGGAGTTAAGGGCAATGAGCAGTTCTTC. Amino acids: CASSFGGVKGNEQFF. V gene TRBV7-2 combines with J gene TRBJ2-1; D call uncertain. The CDR3 is made up of 15 amino acids. CDR1 and CDR2 from the germline V gene are SGHTA and FQGNSA. V lost 3 bases to trimming and J lost 6 bases, with 15 bases between them.

This clone has a handful of counts. The V gene is TRBV7-2, the J gene TRBJ1-3; perhaps TRBD1 as D (5 bases). V was clipped by 6 bases and J by 0 bases, with 12 bases between them. The germline CDR1 and CDR2 sequences are SGHTA and FQGNSA. The CDR3 length is 15 residues. CDR3 sequence: CASSRDSSSGNTIYF. The CDR3 nucleotides are TGTGCCAGCAGTCGGGACTCTAGCTCTGGAAACACCATATATTTT. Variable domain in full (rest from reference TRBV7-2 and TRBJ1-3): GAGVSQSPSNKVTEKGKDVELRCDPISGHTALYWYRQSLGQGLEFLIYFQGNSAPDKSGLPSDRFSAERTGGSVSTLTIQRTQQEDSAVYLCASSRDSSSGNTIYFGEGSWLTVV.

V is TRBV12-3 or TRBV12-4 and J is TRBJ2-7; tentatively, D is TRBD1 (6 bases). The CDR3 covers 13 residues. Trimming stripped 6 bases from V and 0 bases from J, with 9 bases between. The CDR3 here is CASRGDTSYEQYF. In nucleotides, the CDR3 is TGTGCCAGCAGGGGGGACACCTCCTACGAGCAGTACTTC.

The V and J genes are TRBV19 and TRBJ2-6, with 8 bases fitting TRBD1. The CDR3 is 16 amino acids. Per the germline V gene, CDR1 is LNHDA and CDR2 is SQIVND (reference sequence). V was clipped by 5 bases and J by 3 bases; unmatched bases: 6. CDR3 amino acids: CASSWGRGHGANVLTF. CDR3 coding DNA: TGTGCCAGTAGTTGGGGCAGGGGGCATGGGGCCAACGTCCTGACTTTC.

This clone was found once. This rearrangement joins TRBV18 to TRBJ1-1; possible D gene TRBD1, 6 bases. The germline V gene encodes CDR1 KGHSH and CDR2 LQKENI. V was trimmed by 0 bases and J by 0 bases, leaving 8 bases between them. The CDR3 sequence is 15 residues long. CDR3 coding DNA: TGTGCCAGCTCACCACCGGGGGCGGTGAACACTGAAGCTTTCTTT. This gives the protein CASSPPGAVNTEAFF.

The V and J genes are TRBV4-1 and TRBJ2-7, with 14 bases lining up with TRBD2. The CDR3 runs to 15 residues. V trimming: 4 bases; J trimming: 3 bases; junction bases outside the gene matches: 2. Germline loops: CDR1 MGHRA, CDR2 YSYEKL. The CDR3 DNA reads TGCGCCAGCAGCCCTGGACTAGCGGGGGGCTACGAGCAGTACTTC. Protein: CASSPGLAGGYEQYF.

V is TRBV6-5 and J is TRBJ2-1; D remains ambiguous. The CDR3 has 12 amino acids. Germline assignment: CDR1 MNHEY and CDR2 SVGAGI. The V end lost 3 bases, the J end lost 5 bases, and 5 bases lay between the germline ends. The CDR3 loop reads CASSYQNNEQFF. In DNA, the CDR3 is TGTGCCAGCAGTTATCAGAACAATGAGCAGTTCTTC.

V is TRBV2 and J is TRBJ2-1; 8 bases agree with TRBD2. CDR3 length: 14 amino acids. Germline V gene data show CDR1 as SNHLY and CDR2 as FYNNEI. V dropped 3 bases and J dropped 9; count of bases not matched to a gene: 7. Written as DNA, the CDR3 is TGTGCCAGCAGTGAGACGGGGGGGCCAGGTGAGCAGTTCTTC. It translates to CASSETGGPGEQFF.

The chain couples TRBV5-1 to TRBJ2-3, with 8 bases aligning to TRBD2. With V trimmed by 3 bases and J by 2 bases, 8 bases remained unmatched. The CDR3 contains 16 residues. Germline V gene data show CDR1 as SGHRS and CDR2 as YFSETQ. CDR3 sequence: CASSSGLAAYTDTQYF. CDR3 sequence (DNA): TGCGCCAGCAGCTCCGGACTAGCCGCTTACACAGATACGCAGTATTTT. Full variable domain (remainder filled in from reference TRBV5-1 and TRBJ2-3): KAGVTQTPRYLIKTRGQQVTLSCSPISGHRSVSWYQQTPGQGLQFLFEYFSETQRNKGNFPGRFSGRQFSNSRSEMNVSTLELGDSALYLCASSSGLAAYTDTQYFGPGTRLTVL.

This sequence joins TRBV10-3 and TRBJ1-1; D not resolved. Trimming cost V 3 bases and J 1 base, with 6 bases left between them. This CDR3 has 13 residues. Germline-derived CDR1 and CDR2 are ENHRY and SYGVKD. CDR3 in DNA: TGTGCCATCAGTGACAGGAAGAACACTGAAGCTTTCTTT. Encoded protein: CAISDRKNTEAFF.

V and J are TRBV11-2 and TRBJ2-3, with no clear D. V lost 4 bases to trimming and J lost 6 bases, with 14 bases between them. The CDR3 is 14 residues long. CDR1 and CDR2 (germline): SGHAT, FQNNGV. CDR3 sequence (DNA): TGTGCCAGCAGCTGGCGCCGAGTCGGGGATACGCAGTATTTT. Protein sequence: CASSWRRVGDTQYF.

The gene calls are TRBV6-1 and TRBJ1-5, with 8 bases identical to TRBD1. Germline CDR1 MNHNS, CDR2 SASEGT. The CDR3 is 16 residues long. V shed 1 base and J 6 bases; nucleotides not matched to a gene: 8. CDR3: CASSEVVAGGGQPQHF. For the CDR3, the DNA is TGTGCCAGCAGTGAAGTTGTGGCAGGGGGCGGTCAGCCCCAGCATTTT.

The V call is TRBV5-1, the J call TRBJ2-3; 13 positions match TRBD2. V was pared by 3 bases and J by 1 base, with 2 bases of the junction left unmatched. Germline V gene lookup returns CDR1 SGHRS and CDR2 YFSETQ. This CDR3 has 16 residues. This chain's CDR3 is CASSSGLAGGTDTQYF. CDR3 nucleotides: TGCGCCAGCAGCTCAGGACTAGCGGGAGGCACAGATACGCAGTATTTT.

This clone was counted only a few times. The V and J genes are TRBV27 and TRBJ1-1; weak D call: TRBD1 (5 bases). With 0 bases removed from V and 4 bases from J, the gap between germline ends came to 12 bases. Germline lookup yields CDR1 MNHEY and CDR2 SMNVEV (reference sequence). The CDR3 has 15 amino acids. The CDR3 spells CASSLSPTGTTEAFF. The CDR3 nucleotides read TGTGCCAGCAGTTTATCCCCCACGGGGACCACTGAAGCTTTCTTT.

This sequence joins TRBV7-3 and TRBJ2-1; weak D call: TRBD1 (6 bases). CDR3 length: 15 residues. Trimming took 5 bases from V and 0 from J, leaving 11 bases between them. The V gene's germline CDR1 is SGHTA and CDR2 FQGTGA. The CDR3 loop is CASSRDTHSYNEQFF. In nucleotides, the CDR3 is TGTGCCAGCAGCCGGGACACACACTCCTACAATGAGCAGTTCTTC.

The chain has TRBV7-2 and TRBJ1-3; 8 bases agree with TRBD1. V was pared by 5 bases and J by 5 bases, with 5 bases of the junction left unmatched. The CDR3 length is 14 residues. From germline, CDR1 is SGHTA and CDR2 FQGNSA. The CDR3 region has the DNA TGTGCCAGCAGCCTCGACAGGGGACGAAACACCATATATTTT. Translated, it gives CASSLDRGRNTIYF.

The rearrangement joins TRBV27 to TRBJ1-5; TRBD1 might be the D (6 bases). The CDR3 length is 18 residues. Germline V gene data show CDR1 as MNHEY and CDR2 as SMNVEV (reference sequence). Trimming removed 6 bases from V and 0 bases from J, with 21 bases in between. The CDR3 loop reads CASRANGRGAYSNQPQHF. Written as DNA, the CDR3 is TGTGCCAGCAGGGCCAATGGGAGGGGGGCCTATAGCAATCAGCCCCAGCATTTT.

This clone was found once. The rearrangement links TRBV18 to TRBJ1-5, with D possibly TRBD1 on 5 matching bases. Germline V gives CDR1 KGHSH, CDR2 LQKENI. V was shortened by 1 base and J by 0 bases, with 7 bases between the two germline ends. This CDR3 comprises 15 residues. The CDR3 DNA follows: TGTGCCAGCTCACCACGGGGGGATAGCAATCAGCCCCAGCATTTT. It codes for CASSPRGDSNQPQHF.

The chain is built from TRBV18 and TRBJ2-7, with TRBD2 identical over 9 bases. With 4 bases clipped from V and 6 bases from J, the junction kept 10 bases outside the gene matches. This CDR3 region has 15 residues. Germline CDR1 reads KGHSH; CDR2 reads LQKENI. This CDR3 reads CASSLQVGGGGEQYF. The CDR3 DNA reads TGTGCCAGCTCACTACAGGTTGGCGGGGGGGGCGAGCAGTACTTC.